In its sample, the clone carrying this T cell receptor beta chain was seen many times. Antigen unknown. The data stem from a study of T cells after yellow fever vaccination. Study results and caveats: Within FACS-sorted repertoires, abundant clonotypes contaminating from the bulk population could be present.

TCR cDNA, made by 5'RACE template switching, carried an added universal primer site and UMIs. From the 5' RACE reads, TCRdb called clonotypes with MiXCR, one entry per CDR3 protein. The sample holds approximately 150,000 distinct CDR3 sequences, more than 6% seen once. The ends were cut back, 5 bases at V and 0 bases at J, with 3 bases in the middle. The CDR3 runs to 12 residues. CDR1 SGHTA and CDR2 FQGNSA come from the germline V gene. This clonotype was sampled from a man aged 30 to 45 who received the YFV17D yellow fever vaccine. Sequences were derived from CD4+ T cells sorted from PBMCs, sampled 5 days after the yellow fever booster vaccination. The V gene is TRBV7-2, the J gene TRBJ2-3; D is unresolved. The CDR3 region is CASSMSTDTQYF. The CDR3 DNA reads TGTGCCAGCAGCATGAGCACAGATACGCAGTATTTT.